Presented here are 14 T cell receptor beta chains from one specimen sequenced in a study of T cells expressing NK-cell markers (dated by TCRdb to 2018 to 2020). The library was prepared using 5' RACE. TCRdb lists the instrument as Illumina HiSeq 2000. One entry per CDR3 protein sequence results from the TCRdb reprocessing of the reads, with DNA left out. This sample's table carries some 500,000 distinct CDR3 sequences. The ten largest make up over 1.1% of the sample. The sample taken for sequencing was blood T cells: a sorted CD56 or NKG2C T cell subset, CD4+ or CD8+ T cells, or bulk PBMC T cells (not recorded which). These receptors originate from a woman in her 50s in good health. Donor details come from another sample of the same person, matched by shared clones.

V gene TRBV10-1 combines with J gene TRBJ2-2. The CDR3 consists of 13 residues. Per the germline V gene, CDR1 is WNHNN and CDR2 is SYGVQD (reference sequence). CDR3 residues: CASSFTNTGELFF.

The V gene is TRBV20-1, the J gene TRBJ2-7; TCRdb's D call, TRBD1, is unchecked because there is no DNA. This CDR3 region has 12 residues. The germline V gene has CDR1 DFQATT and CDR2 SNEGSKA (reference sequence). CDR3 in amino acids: CSASAGTSEQYF.

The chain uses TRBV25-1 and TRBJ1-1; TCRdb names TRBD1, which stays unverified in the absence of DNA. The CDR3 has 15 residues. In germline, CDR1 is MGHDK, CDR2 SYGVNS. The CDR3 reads CASSDRLTGGTEAFF.

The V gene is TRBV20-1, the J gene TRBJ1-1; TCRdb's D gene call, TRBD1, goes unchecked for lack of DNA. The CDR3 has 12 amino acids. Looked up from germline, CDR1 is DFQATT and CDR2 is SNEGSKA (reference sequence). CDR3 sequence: CSPGRGGTEAFF.

The CDR3 sequence is CASSLEAKVTEQFF. The J gene is TRBJ2-1, the V gene TRBV7-9. This CDR3 comprises 14 residues. CDR1 is SEHNR and CDR2 is FQNEAQ in the germline V gene (reference sequence).

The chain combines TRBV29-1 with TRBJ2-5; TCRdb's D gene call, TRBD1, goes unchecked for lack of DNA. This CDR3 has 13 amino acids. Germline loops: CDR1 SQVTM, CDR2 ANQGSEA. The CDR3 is CSVGQGSGETQYF.

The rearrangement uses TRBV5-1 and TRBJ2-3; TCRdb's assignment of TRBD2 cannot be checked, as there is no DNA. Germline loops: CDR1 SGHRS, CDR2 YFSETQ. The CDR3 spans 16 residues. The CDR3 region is CASSFLAGTPTDTQYF.

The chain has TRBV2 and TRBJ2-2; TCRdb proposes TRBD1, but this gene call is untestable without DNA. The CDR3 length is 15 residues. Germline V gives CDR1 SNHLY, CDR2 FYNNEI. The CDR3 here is CASSEGGRNTGELFF. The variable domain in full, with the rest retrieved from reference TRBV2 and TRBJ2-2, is EPEVTQTPSHQVTQMGQEVILRCVPISNHLYFYWYRQILGQKVEFLVSFYNNEISEKSEIFDDQFSVERPDGSNFTLKIRSTKLEDSAMYFCASSEGGRNTGELFFGEGSRLTVL.

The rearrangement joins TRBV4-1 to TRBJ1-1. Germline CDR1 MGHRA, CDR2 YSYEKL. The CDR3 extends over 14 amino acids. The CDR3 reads CASSQDQGGTEAFF.

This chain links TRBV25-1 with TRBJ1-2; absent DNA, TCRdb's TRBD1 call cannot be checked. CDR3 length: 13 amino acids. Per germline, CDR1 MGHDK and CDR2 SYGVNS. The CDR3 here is CASREGPAYGYTF.

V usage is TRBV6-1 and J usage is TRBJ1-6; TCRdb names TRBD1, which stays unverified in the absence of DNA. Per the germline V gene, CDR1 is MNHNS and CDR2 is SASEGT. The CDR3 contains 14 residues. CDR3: CASKNRGYNSPLHF.

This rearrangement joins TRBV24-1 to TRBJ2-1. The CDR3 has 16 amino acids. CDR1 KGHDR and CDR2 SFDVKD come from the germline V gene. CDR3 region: CATRFLSESSYNEQFF.

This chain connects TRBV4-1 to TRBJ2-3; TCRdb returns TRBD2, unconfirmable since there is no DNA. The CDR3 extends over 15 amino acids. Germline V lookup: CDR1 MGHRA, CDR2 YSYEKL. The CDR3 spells CASSQALTLTDTQYF.

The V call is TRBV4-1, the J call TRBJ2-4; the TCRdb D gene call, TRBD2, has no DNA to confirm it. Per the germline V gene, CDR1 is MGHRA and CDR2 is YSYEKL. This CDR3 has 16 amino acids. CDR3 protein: CASSQGLAGAKNIQYF.